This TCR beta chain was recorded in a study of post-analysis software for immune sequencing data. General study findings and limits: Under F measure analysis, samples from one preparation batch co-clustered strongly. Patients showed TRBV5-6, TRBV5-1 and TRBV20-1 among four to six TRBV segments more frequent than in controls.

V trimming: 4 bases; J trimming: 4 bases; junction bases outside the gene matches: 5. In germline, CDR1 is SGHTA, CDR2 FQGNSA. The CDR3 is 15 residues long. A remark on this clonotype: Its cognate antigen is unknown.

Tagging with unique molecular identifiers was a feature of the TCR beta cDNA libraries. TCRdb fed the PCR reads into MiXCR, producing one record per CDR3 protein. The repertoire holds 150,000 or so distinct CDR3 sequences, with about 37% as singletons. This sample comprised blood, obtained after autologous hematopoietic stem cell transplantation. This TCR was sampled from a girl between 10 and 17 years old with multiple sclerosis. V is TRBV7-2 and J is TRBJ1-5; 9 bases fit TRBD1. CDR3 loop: CASSSATGGNQPQHF. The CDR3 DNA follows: TGTGCCAGCAGCTCGGCGACAGGGGGGAATCAGCCCCAGCATTTT.